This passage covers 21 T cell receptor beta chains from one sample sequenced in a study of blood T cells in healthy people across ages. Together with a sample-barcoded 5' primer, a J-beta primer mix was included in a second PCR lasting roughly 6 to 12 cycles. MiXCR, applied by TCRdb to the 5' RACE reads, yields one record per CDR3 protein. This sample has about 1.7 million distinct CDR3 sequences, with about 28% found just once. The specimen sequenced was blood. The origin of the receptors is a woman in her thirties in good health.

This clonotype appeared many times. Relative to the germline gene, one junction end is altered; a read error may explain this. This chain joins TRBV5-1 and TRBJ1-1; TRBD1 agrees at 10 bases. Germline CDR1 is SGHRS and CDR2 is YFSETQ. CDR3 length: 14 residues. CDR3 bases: TGTGCCAGCAGTTTGGACAGGGGGGGTACTGAAGCTTTCTTT. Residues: CASSLDRGGTEAFF.

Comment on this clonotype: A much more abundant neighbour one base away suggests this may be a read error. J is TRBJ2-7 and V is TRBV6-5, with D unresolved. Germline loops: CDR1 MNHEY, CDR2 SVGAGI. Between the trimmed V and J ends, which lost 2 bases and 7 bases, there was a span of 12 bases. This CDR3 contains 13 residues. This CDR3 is CASSYGPGNEQYF. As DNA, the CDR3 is TGTGCCAGCAGTTACGGGCCAGGCAATGAGCAGTACTTC.

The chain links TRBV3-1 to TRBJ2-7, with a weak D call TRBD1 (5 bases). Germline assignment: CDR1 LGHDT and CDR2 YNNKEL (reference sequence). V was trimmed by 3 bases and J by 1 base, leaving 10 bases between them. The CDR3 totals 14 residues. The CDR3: CASSQGQISYEQYF. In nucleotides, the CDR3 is TGTGCCAGCAGCCAGGGGCAGATATCCTACGAGCAGTACTTC.

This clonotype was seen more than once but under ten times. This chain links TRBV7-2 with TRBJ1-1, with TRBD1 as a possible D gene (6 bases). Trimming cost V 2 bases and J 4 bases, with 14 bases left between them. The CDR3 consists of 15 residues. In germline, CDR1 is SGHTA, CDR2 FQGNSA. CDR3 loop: CASSLTPGASTEAFF. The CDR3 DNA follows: TGTGCCAGCAGCTTAACCCCAGGGGCTAGCACTGAAGCTTTCTTT.

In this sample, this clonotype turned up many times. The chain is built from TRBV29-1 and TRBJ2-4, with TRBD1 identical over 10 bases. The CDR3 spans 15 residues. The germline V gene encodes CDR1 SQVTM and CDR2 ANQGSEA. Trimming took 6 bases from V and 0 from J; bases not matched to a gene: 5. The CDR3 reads CSVVGQGGAKNIQYF. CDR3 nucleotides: TGCAGCGTCGTAGGACAGGGGGGAGCCAAAAACATTCAGTACTTC.

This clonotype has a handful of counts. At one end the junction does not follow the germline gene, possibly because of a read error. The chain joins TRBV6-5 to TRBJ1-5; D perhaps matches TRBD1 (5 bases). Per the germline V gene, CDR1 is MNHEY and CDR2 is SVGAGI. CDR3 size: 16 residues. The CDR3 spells CGSSYGGPYSNQPQHF. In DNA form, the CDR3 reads TGTGGCAGCAGTTACGGGGGACCGTATAGCAATCAGCCCCAGCATTTT.

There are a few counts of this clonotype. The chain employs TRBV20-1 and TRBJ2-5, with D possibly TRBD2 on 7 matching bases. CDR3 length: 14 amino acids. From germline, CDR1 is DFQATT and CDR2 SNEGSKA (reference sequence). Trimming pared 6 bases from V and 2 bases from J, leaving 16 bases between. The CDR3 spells CSASGGGVQETQYF. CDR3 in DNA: TGCAGTGCGTCGGGGGGCGGGGTTCAAGAGACCCAGTACTTC.

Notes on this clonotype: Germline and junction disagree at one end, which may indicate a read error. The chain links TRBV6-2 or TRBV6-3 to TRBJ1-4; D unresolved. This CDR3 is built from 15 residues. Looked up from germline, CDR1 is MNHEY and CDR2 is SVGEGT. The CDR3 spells CASSYDGYQNEKLFF. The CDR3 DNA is TGTGCCAGTAGTTACGACGGTTACCAAAATGAAAAACTGTTTTTT.

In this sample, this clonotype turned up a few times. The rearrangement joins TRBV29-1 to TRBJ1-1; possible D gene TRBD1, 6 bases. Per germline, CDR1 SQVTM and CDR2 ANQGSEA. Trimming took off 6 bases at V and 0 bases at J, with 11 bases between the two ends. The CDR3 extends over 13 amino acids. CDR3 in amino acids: CSVGQLLNTEAFF. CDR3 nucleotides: TGCAGCGTCGGACAGCTCCTGAACACTGAAGCTTTCTTT.

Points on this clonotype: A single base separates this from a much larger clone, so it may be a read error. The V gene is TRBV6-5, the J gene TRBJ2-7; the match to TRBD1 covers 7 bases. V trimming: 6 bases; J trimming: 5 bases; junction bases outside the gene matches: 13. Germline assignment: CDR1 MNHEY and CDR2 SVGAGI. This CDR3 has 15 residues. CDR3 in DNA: TGTGCCAGCAGGCCAAAACAGGGGTTTAGCCACGAGCAGTACTTC. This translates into CASRPKQGFSHEQYF.

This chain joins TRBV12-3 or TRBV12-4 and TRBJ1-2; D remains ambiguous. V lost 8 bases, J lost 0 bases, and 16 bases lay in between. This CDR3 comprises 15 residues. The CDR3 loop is CASSGGWTANYGYTF. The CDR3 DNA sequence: TGTGCCAGCTCCGGAGGGTGGACTGCTAACTATGGCTACACCTTC.

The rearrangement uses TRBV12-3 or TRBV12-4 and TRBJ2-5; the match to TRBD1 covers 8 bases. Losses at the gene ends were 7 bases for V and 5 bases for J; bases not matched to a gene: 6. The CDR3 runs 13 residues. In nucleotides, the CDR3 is TGTGCCAGCAACCGACAGGGGTGTGAGACCCAGTACTTC. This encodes CASNRQGCETQYF.

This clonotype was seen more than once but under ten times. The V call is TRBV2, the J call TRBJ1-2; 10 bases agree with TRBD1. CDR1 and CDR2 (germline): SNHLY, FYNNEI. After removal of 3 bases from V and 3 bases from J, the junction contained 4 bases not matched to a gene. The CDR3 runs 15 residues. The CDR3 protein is CASSDRGQGYYGYTF. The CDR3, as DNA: TGTGCCAGCAGTGACAGGGGACAGGGGTACTATGGCTACACCTTC. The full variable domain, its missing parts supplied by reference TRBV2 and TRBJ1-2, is EPEVTQTPSHQVTQMGQEVILRCVPISNHLYFYWYRQILGQKVEFLVSFYNNEISEKSEIFDDQFSVERPDGSNFTLKIRSTKLEDSAMYFCASSDRGQGYYGYTFGSGTRLTVV.

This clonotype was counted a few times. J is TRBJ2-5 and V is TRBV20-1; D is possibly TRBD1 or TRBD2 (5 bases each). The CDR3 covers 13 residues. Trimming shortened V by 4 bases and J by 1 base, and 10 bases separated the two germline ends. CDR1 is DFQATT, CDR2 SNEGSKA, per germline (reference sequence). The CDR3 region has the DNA TGCAGTGCTAACAGGAGGCTCCAAGAGACCCAGTACTTC. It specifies CSANRRLQETQYF.

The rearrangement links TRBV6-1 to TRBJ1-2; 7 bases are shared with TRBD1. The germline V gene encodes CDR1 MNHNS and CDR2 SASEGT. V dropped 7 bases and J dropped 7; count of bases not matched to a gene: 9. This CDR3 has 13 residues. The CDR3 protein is CASIGYRGRGYTF. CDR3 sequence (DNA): TGTGCCAGCATTGGATACAGGGGTCGTGGCTACACCTTC.

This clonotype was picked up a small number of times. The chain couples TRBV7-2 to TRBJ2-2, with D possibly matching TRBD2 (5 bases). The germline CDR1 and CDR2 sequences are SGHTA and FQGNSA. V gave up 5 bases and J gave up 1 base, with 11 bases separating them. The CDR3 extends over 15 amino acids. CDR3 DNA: TGTGCCAGCAGCCAAAGGCGGGTGAACACCGGGGAGCTGTTTTTT. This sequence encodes CASSQRRVNTGELFF. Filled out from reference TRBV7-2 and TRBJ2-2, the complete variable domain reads GAGVSQSPSNKVTEKGKDVELRCDPISGHTALYWYRQSLGQGLEFLIYFQGNSAPDKSGLPSDRFSAERTGGSVSTLTIQRTQQEDSAVYLCASSQRRVNTGELFFGEGSRLTVL.

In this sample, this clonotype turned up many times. The CDR3 nucleotides are TGTGCCAGCAGTCCCGCCCCACTAGCAACCTACGAGCAGTACTTC. It translates to CASSPAPLATYEQYF. The V gene is TRBV7-2, the J gene TRBJ2-7, with D perhaps matching TRBD2 (6 bases). With 6 bases removed from V and 2 bases from J, the gap between germline ends came to 17 bases. This CDR3 spans 15 amino acids. Germline V gives CDR1 SGHTA, CDR2 FQGNSA.

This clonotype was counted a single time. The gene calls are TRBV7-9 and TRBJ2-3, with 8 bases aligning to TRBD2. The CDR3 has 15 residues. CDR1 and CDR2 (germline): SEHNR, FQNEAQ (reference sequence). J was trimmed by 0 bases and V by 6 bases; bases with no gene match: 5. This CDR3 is CASSYGTRSTDTQYF. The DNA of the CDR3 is TGTGCCAGCAGTTACGGGACTAGAAGCACAGATACGCAGTATTTT.

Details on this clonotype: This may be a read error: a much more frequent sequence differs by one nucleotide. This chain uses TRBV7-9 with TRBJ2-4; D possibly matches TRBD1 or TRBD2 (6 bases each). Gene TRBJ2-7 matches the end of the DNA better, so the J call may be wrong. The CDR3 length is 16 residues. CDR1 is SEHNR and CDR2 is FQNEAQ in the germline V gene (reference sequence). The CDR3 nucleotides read TGTGCCAGCAGCTTACAAGGGGGGTATGGAGCCTACGAGCAGTACTTC. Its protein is CASSLQGGYGAYEQYF.

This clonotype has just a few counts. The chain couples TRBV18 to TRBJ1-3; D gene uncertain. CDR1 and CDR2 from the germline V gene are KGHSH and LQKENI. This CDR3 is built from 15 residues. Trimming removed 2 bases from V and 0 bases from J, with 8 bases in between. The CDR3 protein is CASSPKRNSGNTIYF. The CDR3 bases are TGTGCCAGCTCACCAAAGCGGAACTCTGGAAACACCATATATTTT.

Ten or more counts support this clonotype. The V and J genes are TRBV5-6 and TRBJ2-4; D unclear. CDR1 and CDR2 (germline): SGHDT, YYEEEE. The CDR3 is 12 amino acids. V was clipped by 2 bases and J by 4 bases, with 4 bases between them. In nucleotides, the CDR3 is TGTGCCAGCAGCTTAGGAAAAAACATTCAGTACTTC. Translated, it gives CASSLGKNIQYF.